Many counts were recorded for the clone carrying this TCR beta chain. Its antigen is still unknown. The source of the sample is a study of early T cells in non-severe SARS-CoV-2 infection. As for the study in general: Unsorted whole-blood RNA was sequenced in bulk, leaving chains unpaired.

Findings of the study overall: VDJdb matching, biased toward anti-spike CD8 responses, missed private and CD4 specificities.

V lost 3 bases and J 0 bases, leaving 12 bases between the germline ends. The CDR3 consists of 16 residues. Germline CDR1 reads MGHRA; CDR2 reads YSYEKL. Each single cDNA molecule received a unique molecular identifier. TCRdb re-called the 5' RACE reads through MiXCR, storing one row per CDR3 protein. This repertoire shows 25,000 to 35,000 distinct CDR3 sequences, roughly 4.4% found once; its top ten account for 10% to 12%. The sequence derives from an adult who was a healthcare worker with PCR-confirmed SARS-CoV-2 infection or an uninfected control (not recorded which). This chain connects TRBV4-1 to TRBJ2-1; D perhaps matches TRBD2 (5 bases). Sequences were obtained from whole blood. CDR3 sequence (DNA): TGCGCCAGCAGCCACCCCCCCCGGGGCTCCTACAATGAGCAGTTCTTC. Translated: CASSHPPRGSYNEQFF.